The 11 T cell receptor beta chains below all came from one sample that was sequenced in a study of regulatory T cells in long-lasting Graves disease (dated by TCRdb to the early 2020s). The sample's time point label, decoded: newly diagnosed GD, antithyroid drugs for less than 3 months. RNA was extracted from PBMCs in TRIzol for both TCR sequencing and RNA sequencing. Receptors were amplified or captured by multiplex PCR. The sequencing machine was an Illumina HiSeq 4000. iRepertoire HTBI primers and Arm-PCR amplification of CDR3 regions were used to construct TCR beta libraries. The public sequencing data were trimmed at Q25 with fastp and processed into clonotypes with MiXCR by TCRdb, which kept only in-frame beta chains. Identical CDR3 protein sequences are pooled into one entry, listed with their most common genes and DNA. The sample profile shows over 400,000 distinct CDR3 sequences; about 15% of them were found once. The ten largest clones capture about 15% of the sample.

The same data also went into a second study, on T cells in Graves' hyperthyroidism and ophthalmopathy.

The sequenced sample was peripheral blood mononuclear cells (PBMCs), obtained at new diagnosis, from a patient treated with antithyroid drugs. Every receptor here comes from a woman aged 45-60 years with Graves disease. Donor details come from another sample of the same person, matched by shared clones.

This clonotype came up many times. The chain recombines TRBV28 with TRBJ2-3, with 10 positions matching TRBD1. Germline V gene lookup returns CDR1 MDHEN and CDR2 SYDVKM. V gave up 3 bases and J gave up 4 bases; unmatched junction bases: 4. The CDR3 spans 15 residues. Here the CDR3 reads CASSFLDRGADTQYF. DNA of the CDR3: TGTGCCAGCAGTTTTCTGGACAGGGGGGCAGATACGCAGTATTTT.

This clonotype was seen ten or more times. The chain joins TRBV5-1 to TRBJ2-3; TRBD2 agrees at 7 bases. The length of the CDR3 is 15 residues. V shed 1 base and J 6 bases; nucleotides not matched to a gene: 8. Germline CDR1 SGHRS, CDR2 YFSETQ. The CDR3 spells CASSLMAGVSDTQYF. CDR3 nucleotides: TGCGCCAGCAGCTTGATGGCGGGAGTATCCGATACGCAGTATTTT.

This clonotype was seen more than once but under ten times. A much larger clone is a single base away; this may be a read error. The chain carries TRBV10-3 and TRBJ2-7, with TRBD2 as a possible D gene (5 bases). This CDR3 has 17 residues. The germline V and J ends were trimmed by 0 bases and 3 bases, with 18 bases remaining between them. Germline V lookup: CDR1 ENHRY, CDR2 SYGVKD. CDR3: CAISESSGRETFYEQYF. As DNA, the CDR3 is TGTGCCATCAGTGAGTCGAGCGGCAGAGAAACATTCTACGAGCAGTACTTC.

This clonotype was recorded many times. The V gene is TRBV10-3, the J gene TRBJ1-5; the match to TRBD1 covers 9 bases. The CDR3 extends over 12 amino acids. Per the germline V gene, CDR1 is ENHRY and CDR2 is SYGVKD. Trimming took 10 bases from V and 5 from J; bases not matched to a gene: 3. This chain's CDR3 is CASRQGDQPQHF. The CDR3, as DNA: TGTGCCAGCCGACAGGGGGATCAGCCCCAGCATTTT.

This clonotype was seen many times. The chain is built from TRBV18 and TRBJ2-1; the match to TRBD2 covers 16 bases. The V and J ends lost 6 bases and 9 bases, in that order; junction bases with no gene match: 8. This CDR3 region has 16 residues. Per the germline V gene, CDR1 is KGHSH and CDR2 is LQKENI. CDR3 loop: CASSTGTSGREGEQFF. The CDR3 DNA is TGTGCCAGCTCGACCGGGACTAGCGGGAGGGAAGGTGAGCAGTTCTTC.

This clonotype has more than one count but fewer than ten. The CDR3 region is CASRSNRKHNSPLHF. The CDR3 DNA is TGTGCCAGCAGGTCGAACAGGAAACACAATTCACCCCTCCACTTT. The chain couples TRBV12-3 or TRBV12-4 to TRBJ1-6; D might be TRBD1 (5 bases). The CDR3 spans 15 residues. Trimming removed 6 bases from V and 7 bases from J, with 16 bases in between.

The table lists this clonotype with many counts. This chain uses TRBV28 with TRBJ1-1; D is ambiguous. This CDR3 comprises 13 residues. The V and J ends lost 7 bases and 8 bases respectively, with 17 bases between them. Germline values: CDR1 MDHEN, CDR2 SYDVKM. The CDR3 loop is CASTSSGHSEAFF. For the CDR3, the DNA is TGTGCCAGCACCTCCTCCGGGCACTCCGAAGCTTTCTTT.

This clonotype was seen many times. The chain uses TRBV28 and TRBJ1-3; 9 bases match TRBD1. Germline lookup yields CDR1 MDHEN and CDR2 SYDVKM. The CDR3 is made up of 13 amino acids. After removal of 8 bases from V and 4 bases from J, the junction contained 3 bases not matched to a gene. The CDR3 spells CASGTGYGNTIYF. The DNA for the CDR3 is TGTGCCAGCGGGACAGGGTACGGAAACACCATATATTTT.

This clonotype has more than one count but fewer than ten. The V gene is TRBV7-8, the J gene TRBJ2-7; perhaps TRBD1 as D (5 bases). The CDR3 sequence is 13 residues long. Trimming left V 5 bases short and J 2 bases short, with 10 bases between. Looked up from germline, CDR1 is SGHVS and CDR2 is FQNEAQ. DNA of the CDR3: TGTGCCAGCAGCCAGGACAAGACCTACGAGCAGTACTTC. It translates to CASSQDKTYEQYF. Full variable domain (missing parts from reference TRBV7-8 and TRBJ2-7): GAGVSQSPRYKVAKRGQDVALRCDPISGHVSLFWYQQALGQGPEFLTYFQNEAQLDKSGLPSDRFFAERPEGSVSTLKIQRTQQEDSAVYLCASSQDKTYEQYFGPGTRLTVT.

This clonotype has ten or more counts. One junction end disagrees with the germline gene, perhaps due to a read error. In DNA, the CDR3 is TGCGCCAGCAGCTTGGAGCAGAACACTGAAGCTTTCTTT. This codes for CASSLEQNTEAFF. The chain employs TRBV7-9 and TRBJ1-1; D is undetermined. This CDR3 has 13 amino acids. The germline gives CDR1 SEHNR, CDR2 FQNEAQ (reference sequence).

This clonotype was counted at least ten times. This sequence joins TRBV20-1 and TRBJ2-5; D is ambiguous. Deletions cut 6 bases from V and 3 bases from J, with 5 bases between. Germline assignment: CDR1 DFQATT and CDR2 SNEGSKA (reference sequence). The CDR3 runs 10 residues. The CDR3 loop reads CSASKETQYF. CDR3 DNA: TGCAGTGCATCTAAAGAGACCCAGTACTTC.